This T cell receptor (beta chain) appears in the sequencing data of a study of cytomegalovirus exposure and HLA in healthy donors. Study-level findings and limits: Three of the chains that were CMV-associated were confirmed in vitro to be specific for CMV antigens. TCR clusters originating in the first cohort tended to co-occur in the 120 validation repertoires, according to a later analysis. Researchers counted roughly 160 TCR beta chains as cytomegalovirus-associated.

Donors were drawn from the roughly 120-subject validation cohort, separate from the approximately 680-subject first cohort. Sequencing used immunoSEQ multiplex PCR; TCRdb keeps in-frame clones, though not all of them. The sample gives fewer than 130,000 clones, roughly nine tenths of which show up once; under 2% is in the top ten. This clone occurred once. Its matching antigen is unknown. Sequences were obtained from PBMCs. The source is a woman aged 18-35 years in good health and CMV-seronegative.

The DNA for the CDR3 is TGTGCCAGCAGACCTGGGGTTGGGAGCTCCTACGAGCAGTACTTC. Amino acids: CASRPGVGSSYEQYF. The chain carries TRBV5-8 and TRBJ2-7, with a weak D call TRBD2 (5 bases). Germline V gene sequence: CDR1 SGHTS, CDR2 YDEGEE. The germline V and J ends were trimmed by 5 bases and 0 bases, with 15 bases remaining between them. CDR3 length: 15 amino acids.